What follows are 2 T cell receptor beta chains derived from one specimen sequenced in a study of shared clonotypes between healthy human individuals. This table comes from immunoSEQ multiplex PCR, and its TCRdb copy is limited to in-frame clones, with some not included. Of around 2.5 million clones in the sample, roughly 93% were seen once. The sequenced material came from naive CD4+ T cells from PBMCs. Subset given: CD45RA+ positively selected. Receptors were obtained from a man aged 18 to 30 in good health. Some clones in this sample may be carry-over from other donors' samples.

This chain uses TRBV7-2 with TRBJ2-5, with D perhaps given as TRBD1 or TRBD2 (5 bases each). Looked up from germline, CDR1 is SGHTA and CDR2 is FQGNSA. This CDR3 contains 16 residues. Trimming pared 0 bases from V and 4 bases from J, leaving 15 bases between. CDR3 loop: CASSLAGPMLVETQYF. The CDR3 DNA reads as TGTGCCAGCAGCTTAGCGGGACCCATGCTGGTAGAGACCCAGTACTTC.

The V gene is TRBV30, the J gene TRBJ1-4, with D possibly being TRBD1 (5 bases). The germline gives CDR1 GTSNPN, CDR2 SVGIG (reference sequence). The CDR3 covers 12 residues. Trimming left V 0 bases short and J 11 bases short, with 10 bases between. CDR3: CAWSVQGTKLFF. CDR3 bases: TGTGCCTGGAGTGTTCAGGGAACCAAACTGTTTTTT. Combining the CDR3 with reference TRBV30 and TRBJ1-4 gives the whole variable domain SQTIHQWPATLVQPVGSPLSLECTVEGTSNPNLYWYRQAAGRGLQLLFYSVGIGQISSEVPQNLSASRPQDRQFILSSKKLLLSDSGFYLCAWSVQGTKLFFGSGTQLSVL.